This T cell receptor beta chain was profiled in a study of blood T cells in healthy people across ages. A second PCR, run for about 7 to 11 cycles, used a sample-barcoded 5' primer plus a J-beta primer mix. Through a template-switch adaptor with 12 random nucleotides, each cDNA molecule received a tag. TCRdb fed the 5' RACE reads into MiXCR, producing one record per CDR3 protein. The table lists under 1 million distinct CDR3 sequences, under 55% of them singletons, with around 21% in the top ten. Germline V CDR1 and CDR2: DFQATT, SNEGSKA (reference sequence). The V and J ends lost 0 bases and 7 bases respectively, with 13 bases between them. The CDR3 is 14 residues long. Russia was home to the donors, healthy Caucasian individuals aged roughly 6 to 90.

The sample taken for sequencing was blood. This receptor was identified in a man between 60 and 75 years old in good health. This rearrangement joins TRBV20-1 to TRBJ1-5; D perhaps matches TRBD1 (5 bases). The CDR3 protein is CSARDGQGGQPQHF. DNA of the CDR3: TGCAGTGCTAGAGATGGGCAGGGCGGACAGCCCCAGCATTTT.